The source of this TCR beta chain is a study of blood T cell repertoires in COVID-19. For the study at large: The cDNA or gDNA used as material had been derived from T cells, B-cell-depleted T cells, or PBMCs.

Under the authors' procedure: Counts of nucleated cells, estimated from reference gene primer amplification, were obtained. Profiled with immunoSEQ multiplex PCR; TCRdb holds only in-frame clones, not every one. For V, J and clone size, that table is used; D and trimming come from the DNA. Among fewer than 350,000 clones listed, approximately 90% were seen once. Participants were aged roughly 18 to 100 years from approximately 24 US areas. Clinical histories supplied by participants themselves formed the basis of cohort assignment. Germline V gene lookup returns CDR1 MGHRA and CDR2 YSYEKL. The CDR3 length is 15 residues. V was shortened by 0 bases and J by 3 bases, with 10 bases between the two germline ends.

The sequenced sample consisted of PBMCs or T cells enriched from blood (not recorded which). The clonotype comes from a woman aged 40 to 50 with acute COVID-19. V and J are TRBV4-1 and TRBJ2-3, with D possibly TRBD2 on 6 matching bases. DNA for the CDR3: TGCGCCAGCAGCCAAGATATCGGGGGAACAGATACGCAGTATTTT. The encoded protein is CASSQDIGGTDTQYF.